The clone carrying this TCR beta chain was counted a few times. The sample belongs to a study of cytomegalovirus exposure and HLA in healthy donors. In the study overall: The approximately 120 validation repertoires matched the approximately 700 first-cohort repertoires in platform, a later analysis reported.

Sequencing was performed with immunoSEQ multiplex PCR; in TCRdb, only in-frame clones are kept and a portion is missing. The repertoire consists of approximately 200,000 clones, with 75% to 85% occurring once and the leading ten covering roughly 12%. Trimming removed 2 bases at V and 8 bases at J, with 6 bases between. This CDR3 is built from 12 residues. Germline assignment: CDR1 MDHEN and CDR2 SYDVKM. The donors formed part of the approximately 110-subject validation cohort, distinct from the roughly 660-subject first cohort. The sequence was collected from a woman in her twenties or thirties in good health and CMV-seropositive. Sequenced material: PBMCs. This chain connects TRBV28 to TRBJ2-2, with D hard to call. The CDR3 nucleotides are TGTGCCAGCAGTTTAGTCGTGGGGGAGCTGTTTTTT. Translated, it gives CASSLVVGELFF.